This T cell receptor beta chain was identified in a study of CD8+CD57+ T cells in acquired aplastic anemia. On the study more broadly: Sorted CD4+ and CD8+ cells gave an average of 3.2 ug of DNA.

Patients sequenced had flow cytometry evidence of CD8+CD57+ cell expansion. With no exception, the patients had severe acquired aplastic anemia. Blood samples were obtained from patients who had received no prior therapy. Study observations and caveats: Comparison of patients with controls identified almost 30 shared CD8+ CDR3 sequences.

There are 15 residues in the CDR3. Trimming cost V 3 bases and J 3 bases; bases outside gene matches: 9. The germline V gene encodes CDR1 SGHNT and CDR2 YYREEE (reference sequence). This clonotype occurred many times. Its antigen remains unknown. Both TCR beta VDJ combination and CDR3 sequence profiling were carried out. Genomic DNA was the template for this profiling. Each CDR3 protein is one row after TCRdb ran MiXCR on the reads. Here the sample spans hundreds of thousands of distinct CDR3 sequences, less than 60% being singletons. This chain uses TRBV5-4 with TRBJ2-7, with 7 bases that match TRBD1. The specimen was sorted CD4+, CD8+, or CD8+CD57+ T cells (not recorded which) from PBMCs. This clonotype originated in a human donor with aplastic anemia. For the CDR3, the DNA is TGTGCCAGCAGCTCCCGACAGGGTGCGGGCTACGAGCAGTACTTC. It is translated as CASSSRQGAGYEQYF.